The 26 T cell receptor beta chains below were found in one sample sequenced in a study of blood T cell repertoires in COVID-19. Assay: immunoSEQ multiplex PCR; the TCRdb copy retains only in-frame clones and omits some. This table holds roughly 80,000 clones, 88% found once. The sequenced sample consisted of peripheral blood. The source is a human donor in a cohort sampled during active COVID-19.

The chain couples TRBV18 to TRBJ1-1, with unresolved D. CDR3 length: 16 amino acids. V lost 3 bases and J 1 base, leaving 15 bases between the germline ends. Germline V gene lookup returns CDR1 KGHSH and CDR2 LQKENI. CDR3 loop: CASSPPLVGTNTEAFF. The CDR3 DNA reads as TGTGCCAGCTCACCTCCTCTAGTTGGAACGAACACTGAAGCTTTCTTT.

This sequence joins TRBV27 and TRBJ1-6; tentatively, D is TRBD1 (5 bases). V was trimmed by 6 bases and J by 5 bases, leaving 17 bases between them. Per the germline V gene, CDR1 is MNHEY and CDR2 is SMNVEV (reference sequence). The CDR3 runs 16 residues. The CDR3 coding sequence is TGTGCCAGCAGGCGGGGGGGGAACCGAGATAATTCACCCCTCCACTTT. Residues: CASRRGGNRDNSPLHF.

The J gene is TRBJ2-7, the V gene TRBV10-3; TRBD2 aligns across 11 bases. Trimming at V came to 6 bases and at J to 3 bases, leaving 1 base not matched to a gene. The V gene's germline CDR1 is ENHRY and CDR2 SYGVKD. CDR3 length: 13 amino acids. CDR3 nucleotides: TGTGCCATCAGCACTAGCGGGAGCTACGAGCAGTACTTC. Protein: CAISTSGSYEQYF.

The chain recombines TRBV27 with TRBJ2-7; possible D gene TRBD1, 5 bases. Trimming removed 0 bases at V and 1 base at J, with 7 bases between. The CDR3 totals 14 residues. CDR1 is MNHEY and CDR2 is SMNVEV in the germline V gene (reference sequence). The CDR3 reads CASSLSQGSYEQYF. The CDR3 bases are TGTGCCAGCAGTTTATCTCAGGGTTCCTACGAGCAGTACTTC.

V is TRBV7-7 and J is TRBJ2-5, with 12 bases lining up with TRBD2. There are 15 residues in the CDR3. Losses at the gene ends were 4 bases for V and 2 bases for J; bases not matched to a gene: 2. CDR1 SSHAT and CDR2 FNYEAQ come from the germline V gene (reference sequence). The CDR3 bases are TGTGCCAGCAGCTCAGGACTAGCGGGACAAGAGACCCAGTACTTC. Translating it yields CASSSGLAGQETQYF.

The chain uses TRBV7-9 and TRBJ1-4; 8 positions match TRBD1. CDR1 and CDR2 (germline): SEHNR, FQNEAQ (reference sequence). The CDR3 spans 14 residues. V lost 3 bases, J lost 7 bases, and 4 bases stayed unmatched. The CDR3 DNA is TGTGCCAGCAGCTTTTCAGGGGGCGGTGAAAAACTGTTTTTT. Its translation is CASSFSGGGEKLFF.

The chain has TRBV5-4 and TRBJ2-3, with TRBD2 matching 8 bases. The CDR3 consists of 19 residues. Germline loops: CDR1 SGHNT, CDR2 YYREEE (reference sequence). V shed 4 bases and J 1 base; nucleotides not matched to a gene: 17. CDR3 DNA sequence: TGTGCCAGCAGCCGAGGAGGAGCGGGGGTTCAATCGGGCACAGATACGCAGTATTTT. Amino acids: CASSRGGAGVQSGTDTQYF.

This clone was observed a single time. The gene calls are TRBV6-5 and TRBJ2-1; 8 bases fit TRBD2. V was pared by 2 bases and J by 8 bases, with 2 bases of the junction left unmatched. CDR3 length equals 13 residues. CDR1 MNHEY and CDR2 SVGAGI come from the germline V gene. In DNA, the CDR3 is TGTGCCAGCAGTTACGGGCGGGAGGATGAGCAGTTCTTC. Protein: CASSYGREDEQFF.

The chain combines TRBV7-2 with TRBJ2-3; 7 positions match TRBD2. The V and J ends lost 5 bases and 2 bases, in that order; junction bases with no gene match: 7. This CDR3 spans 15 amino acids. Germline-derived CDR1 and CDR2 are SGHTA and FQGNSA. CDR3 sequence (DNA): TGTGCCAGCAGCCCCGTGGCGGGGGACACAGATACGCAGTATTTT. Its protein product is CASSPVAGDTDTQYF.

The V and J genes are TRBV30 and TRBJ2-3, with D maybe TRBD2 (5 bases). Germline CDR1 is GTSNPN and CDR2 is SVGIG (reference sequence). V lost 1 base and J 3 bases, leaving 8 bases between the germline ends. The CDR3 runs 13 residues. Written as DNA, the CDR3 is TGTGCCTGGAGTGCGGGAACGACAGATACGCAGTATTTT. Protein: CAWSAGTTDTQYF.

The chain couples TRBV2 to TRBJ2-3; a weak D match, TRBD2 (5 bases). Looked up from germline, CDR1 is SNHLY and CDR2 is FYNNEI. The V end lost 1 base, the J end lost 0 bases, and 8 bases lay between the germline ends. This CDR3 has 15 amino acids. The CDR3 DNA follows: TGTGCCAGCAGTGAAGGAGCGGTGAGCACAGATACGCAGTATTTT. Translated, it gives CASSEGAVSTDTQYF.

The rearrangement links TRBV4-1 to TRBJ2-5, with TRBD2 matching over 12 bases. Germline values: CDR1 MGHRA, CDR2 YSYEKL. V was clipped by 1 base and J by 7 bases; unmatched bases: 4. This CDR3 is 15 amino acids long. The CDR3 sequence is CASSQVTSGSGTQYF. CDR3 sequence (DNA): TGCGCCAGCAGCCAAGTGACTAGCGGGAGCGGGACCCAGTACTTC.

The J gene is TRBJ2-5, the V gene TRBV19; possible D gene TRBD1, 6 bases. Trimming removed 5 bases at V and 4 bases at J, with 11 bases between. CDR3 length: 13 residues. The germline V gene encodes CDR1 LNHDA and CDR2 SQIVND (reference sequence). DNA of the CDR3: TGTGCCAGTAGTGTCAGGGGACGAGAGACCCAGTACTTC. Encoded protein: CASSVRGRETQYF.

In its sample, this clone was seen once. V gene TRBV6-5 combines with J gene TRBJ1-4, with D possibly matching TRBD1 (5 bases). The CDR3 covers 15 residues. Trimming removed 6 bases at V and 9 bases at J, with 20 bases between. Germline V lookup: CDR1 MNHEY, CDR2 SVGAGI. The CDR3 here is CASSPRPSMGQKLFF. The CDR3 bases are TGTGCCAGCAGCCCCAGGCCGTCTATGGGGCAAAAACTGTTTTTT.

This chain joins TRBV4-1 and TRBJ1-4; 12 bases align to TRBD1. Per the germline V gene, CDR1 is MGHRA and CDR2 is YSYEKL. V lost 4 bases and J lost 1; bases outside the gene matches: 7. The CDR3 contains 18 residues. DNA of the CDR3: TGCGCCAGCAGCCGCATCGGGACAGGGGGCTTAACTAATGAAAAACTGTTTTTT. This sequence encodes CASSRIGTGGLTNEKLFF.

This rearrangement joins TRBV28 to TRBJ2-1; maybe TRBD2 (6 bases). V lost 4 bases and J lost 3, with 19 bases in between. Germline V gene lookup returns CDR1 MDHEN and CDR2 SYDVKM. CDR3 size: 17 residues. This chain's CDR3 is CASSSNEAGLIYNEQFF. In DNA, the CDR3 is TGTGCCAGCAGTTCCAACGAAGCGGGCCTCATCTACAATGAGCAGTTCTTC.

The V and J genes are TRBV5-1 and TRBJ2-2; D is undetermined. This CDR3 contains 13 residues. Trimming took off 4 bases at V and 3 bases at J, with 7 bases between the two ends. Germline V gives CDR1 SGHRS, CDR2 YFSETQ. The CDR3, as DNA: TGCGCCAGCAGCGTATCCGACACCGGGGAGCTGTTTTTT. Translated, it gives CASSVSDTGELFF.

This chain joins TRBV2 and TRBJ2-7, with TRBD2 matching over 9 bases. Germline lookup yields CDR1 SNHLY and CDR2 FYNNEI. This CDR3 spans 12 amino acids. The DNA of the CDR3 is TGTGCAGCAGTGCGGGAGGGCTACGAGCAGTACTTC. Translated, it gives CAAVREGYEQYF.

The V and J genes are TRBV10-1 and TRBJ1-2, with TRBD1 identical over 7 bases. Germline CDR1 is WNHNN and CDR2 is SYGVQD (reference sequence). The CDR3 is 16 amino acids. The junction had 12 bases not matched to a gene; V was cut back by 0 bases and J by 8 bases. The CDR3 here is CASSESAADRPSGYTF. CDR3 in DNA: TGCGCCAGCAGTGAGTCTGCGGCGGACAGGCCGAGCGGCTACACCTTC.

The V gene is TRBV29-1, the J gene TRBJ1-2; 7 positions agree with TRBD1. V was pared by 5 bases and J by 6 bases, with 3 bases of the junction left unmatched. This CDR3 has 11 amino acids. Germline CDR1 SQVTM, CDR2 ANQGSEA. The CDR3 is CSVTDRDGYTF. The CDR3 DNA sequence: TGCAGCGTTACAGACAGGGATGGCTACACCTTC. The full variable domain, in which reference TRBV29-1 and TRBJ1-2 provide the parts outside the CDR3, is SAVISQKPSRDICQRGTSLTIQCQVDSQVTMMFWYRQQPGQSLTLIATANQGSEATYESGFVIDKFPISRPNLTFSTLTVSNMSPEDSSIYLCSVTDRDGYTFGSGTRLTVV.

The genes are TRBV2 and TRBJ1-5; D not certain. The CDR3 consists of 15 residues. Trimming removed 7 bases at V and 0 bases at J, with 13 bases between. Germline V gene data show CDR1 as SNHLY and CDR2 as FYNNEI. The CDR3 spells CASKGGSYSNQPQHF. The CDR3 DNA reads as TGTGCCAGCAAGGGCGGGAGTTATAGCAATCAGCCCCAGCATTTT. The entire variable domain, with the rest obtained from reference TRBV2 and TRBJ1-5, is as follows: EPEVTQTPSHQVTQMGQEVILRCVPISNHLYFYWYRQILGQKVEFLVSFYNNEISEKSEIFDDQFSVERPDGSNFTLKIRSTKLEDSAMYFCASKGGSYSNQPQHFGDGTRLSIL.

CDR3 residues: CASSEAADYGYTF. The CDR3 region has the DNA TGCGCCAGCAGTGAAGCGGCAGACTATGGCTACACCTTC. The chain combines TRBV10-2 with TRBJ1-2; D unclear. Germline V gene data show CDR1 as WSHSY and CDR2 as SAAADI. Trimming cost V 3 bases and J 3 bases, with 8 bases left between them. The CDR3 spans 13 residues.

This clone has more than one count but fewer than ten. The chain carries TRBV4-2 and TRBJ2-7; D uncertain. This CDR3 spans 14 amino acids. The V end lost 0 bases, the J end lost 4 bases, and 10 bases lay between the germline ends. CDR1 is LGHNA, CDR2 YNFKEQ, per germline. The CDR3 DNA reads TGTGCCAGCAGCCAAGAACTTCAGGTTTACGAGCAGTACTTC. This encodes CASSQELQVYEQYF.

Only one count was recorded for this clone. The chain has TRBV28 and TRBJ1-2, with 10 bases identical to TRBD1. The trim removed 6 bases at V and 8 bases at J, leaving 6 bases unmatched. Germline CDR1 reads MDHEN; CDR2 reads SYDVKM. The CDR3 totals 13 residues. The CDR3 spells CASRLTGGAGYTF. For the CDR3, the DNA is TGTGCCAGCAGACTGACAGGGGGCGCGGGCTACACCTTC.

The CDR3 loop is CASSEKTSGSTDTQYF. The CDR3 DNA follows: TGCGCCAGCAGTGAGAAGACTAGCGGCAGCACAGATACGCAGTATTTT. The chain links TRBV10-2 to TRBJ2-3; TRBD2 matches 9 bases. The CDR3 runs to 16 residues. Trimming cost V 2 bases and J 0 bases; bases outside gene matches: 3. In germline, CDR1 is WSHSY, CDR2 SAAADI.

CDR3 residues: CASSLGGNSYEQYF. CDR3 bases: TGTGCCAGCAGTTTAGGGGGGAACTCCTACGAGCAGTACTTC. The gene calls are TRBV27 and TRBJ2-7, with D tentatively TRBD2 (6 bases). V dropped 2 bases and J dropped 0 bases, with 8 bases sitting between them. The CDR3 totals 14 residues. The germline V gene has CDR1 MNHEY and CDR2 SMNVEV (reference sequence).